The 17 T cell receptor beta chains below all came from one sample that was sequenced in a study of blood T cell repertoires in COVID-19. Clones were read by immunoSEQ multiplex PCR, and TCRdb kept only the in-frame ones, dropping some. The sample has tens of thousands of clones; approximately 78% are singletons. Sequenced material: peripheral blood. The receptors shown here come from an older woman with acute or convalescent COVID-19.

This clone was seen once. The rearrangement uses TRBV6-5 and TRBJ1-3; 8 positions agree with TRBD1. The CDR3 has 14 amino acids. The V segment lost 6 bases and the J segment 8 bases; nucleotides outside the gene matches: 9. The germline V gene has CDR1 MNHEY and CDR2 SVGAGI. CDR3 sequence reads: CASRRTGYRDTIYF. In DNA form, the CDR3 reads TGTGCCAGCAGAAGGACAGGGTATCGGGACACCATATATTTT.

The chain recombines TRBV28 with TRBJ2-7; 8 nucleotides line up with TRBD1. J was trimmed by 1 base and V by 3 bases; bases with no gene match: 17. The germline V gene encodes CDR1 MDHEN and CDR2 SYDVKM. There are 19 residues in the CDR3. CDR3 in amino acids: CASSFFRIRQGYESYEQYF. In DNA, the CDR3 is TGTGCCAGCAGTTTTTTCCGAATCAGACAGGGGTATGAGTCCTACGAGCAGTACTTC. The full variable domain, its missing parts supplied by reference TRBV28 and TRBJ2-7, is DVKVTQSSRYLVKRTGEKVFLECVQDMDHENMFWYRQDPGLGLRLIYFSYDVKMKEKGDIPEGYSVSREKKERFSLILESASTNQTSMYLCASSFFRIRQGYESYEQYFGPGTRLTVT.

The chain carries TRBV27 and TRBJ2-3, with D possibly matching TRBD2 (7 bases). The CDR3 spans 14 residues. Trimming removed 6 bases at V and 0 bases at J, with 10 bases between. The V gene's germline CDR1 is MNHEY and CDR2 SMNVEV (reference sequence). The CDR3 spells CASRGGPSTDTQYF. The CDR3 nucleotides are TGTGCCAGCAGGGGGGGGCCTAGCACAGATACGCAGTATTTT.

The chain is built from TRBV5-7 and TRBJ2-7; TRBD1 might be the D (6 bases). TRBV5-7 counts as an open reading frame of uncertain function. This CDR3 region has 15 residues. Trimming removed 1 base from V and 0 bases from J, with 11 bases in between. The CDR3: CASSLNGGRSYEQYV. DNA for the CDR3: TGTGCCAGCAGCTTGAATGGGGGCCGCTCCTACGAGCAGTACGTC.

The CDR3 here is CASKAAGDSGYEQYF. In DNA form, the CDR3 reads TGTGCCAGTAAGGCCGCCGGGGACAGCGGCTACGAGCAGTACTTC. The gene calls are TRBV19 and TRBJ2-7; the match to TRBD1 covers 7 bases. This CDR3 region has 15 residues. Germline V CDR1 and CDR2: LNHDA, SQIVND (reference sequence). V was pared by 7 bases and J by 3 bases, with 12 bases of the junction left unmatched.

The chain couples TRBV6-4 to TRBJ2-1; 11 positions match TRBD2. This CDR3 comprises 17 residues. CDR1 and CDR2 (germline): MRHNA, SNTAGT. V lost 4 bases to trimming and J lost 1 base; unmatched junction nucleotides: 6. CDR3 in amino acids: CASSAGLAGGSYNEQFF. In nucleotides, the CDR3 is TGTGCCAGCAGTGCCGGACTAGCGGGCGGTTCCTACAATGAGCAGTTCTTC.

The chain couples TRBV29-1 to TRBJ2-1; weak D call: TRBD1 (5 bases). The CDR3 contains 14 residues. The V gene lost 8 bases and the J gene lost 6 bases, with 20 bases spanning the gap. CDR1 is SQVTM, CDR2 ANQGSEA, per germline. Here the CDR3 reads CSLRTLIRGNEQFF. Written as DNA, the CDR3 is TGCAGCTTGAGGACCCTAATAAGGGGCAATGAGCAGTTCTTC.

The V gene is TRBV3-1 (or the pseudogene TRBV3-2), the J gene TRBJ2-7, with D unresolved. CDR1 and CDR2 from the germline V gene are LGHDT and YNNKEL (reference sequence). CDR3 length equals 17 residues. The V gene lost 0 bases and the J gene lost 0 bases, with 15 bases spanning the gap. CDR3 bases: TGTGCCAGCAGCCAAGACATTCGTCTTATTAGCTCCTACGAGCAGTACTTC. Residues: CASSQDIRLISSYEQYF.

The CDR3 coding sequence is TGCGCCAGCAGCGCGGTGACAGGGGACGAAGAGACCCAGTACTTC. Translation: CASSAVTGDEETQYF. The rearrangement joins TRBV5-1 to TRBJ2-5; 8 bases are shared with TRBD1. Germline-derived CDR1 and CDR2 are SGHRS and YFSETQ. With V trimmed by 4 bases and J by 3 bases, 8 bases remained unmatched. The length of the CDR3 is 15 residues.

The CDR3 DNA sequence: TGTGCCAGTAGTCCCCGGGACAGGGGTGGCAGCAATCAGCCCCAGCATTTT. The encoded protein is CASSPRDRGGSNQPQHF. This chain uses TRBV19 with TRBJ1-5; 10 bases line up with TRBD1. CDR3 size: 17 residues. Germline V lookup: CDR1 LNHDA, CDR2 SQIVND (reference sequence). The trim removed 5 bases at V and 1 base at J, leaving 8 bases unmatched.

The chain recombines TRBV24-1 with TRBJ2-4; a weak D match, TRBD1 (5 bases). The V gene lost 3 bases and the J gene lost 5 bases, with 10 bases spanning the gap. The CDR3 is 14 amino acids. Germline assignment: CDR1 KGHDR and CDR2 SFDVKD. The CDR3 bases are TGTGCCACCAGTGATAAAGGGGATGAAAACATTCAGTACTTC. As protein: CATSDKGDENIQYF.

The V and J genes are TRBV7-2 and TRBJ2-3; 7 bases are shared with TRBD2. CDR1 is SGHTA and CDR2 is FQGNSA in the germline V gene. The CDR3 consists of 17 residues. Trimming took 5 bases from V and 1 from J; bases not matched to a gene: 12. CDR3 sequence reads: CASSLQTSGRGTDTQYF. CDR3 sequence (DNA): TGTGCCAGCAGCCTCCAAACTTCGGGGAGGGGCACAGATACGCAGTATTTT.

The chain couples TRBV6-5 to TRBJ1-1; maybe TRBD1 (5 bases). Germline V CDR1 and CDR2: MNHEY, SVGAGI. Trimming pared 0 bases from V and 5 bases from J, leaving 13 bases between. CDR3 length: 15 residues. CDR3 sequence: CASSYSVQGKTEAFF. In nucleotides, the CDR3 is TGTGCCAGCAGTTACTCGGTCCAGGGCAAAACTGAAGCTTTCTTT.

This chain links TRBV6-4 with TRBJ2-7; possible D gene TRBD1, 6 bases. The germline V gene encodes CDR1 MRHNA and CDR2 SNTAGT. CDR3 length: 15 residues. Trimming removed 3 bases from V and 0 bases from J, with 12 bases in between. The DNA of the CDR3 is TGTGCCAGCAGTGAGGACAGAGAGACCTCCTACGAGCAGTACGTC. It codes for CASSEDRETSYEQYV.

CDR3 in DNA: TGTGCCAGCAGCCAAGTCAGGGGGGAGACCCAGTACTTC. Residues: CASSQVRGETQYF. This sequence joins TRBV3-1 (or the pseudogene TRBV3-2) and TRBJ2-5; 7 bases agree with TRBD1. The germline CDR1 and CDR2 sequences are LGHDT and YNNKEL (reference sequence). Trimming at V came to 1 base and at J to 5 bases, leaving 1 base not matched to a gene. The length of the CDR3 is 13 residues.

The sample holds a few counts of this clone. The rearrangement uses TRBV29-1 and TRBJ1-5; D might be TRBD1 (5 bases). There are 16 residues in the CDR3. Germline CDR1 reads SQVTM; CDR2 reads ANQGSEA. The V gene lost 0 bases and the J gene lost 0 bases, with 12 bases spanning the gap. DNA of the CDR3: TGCAGCGTTGAAGACCGGGGGGGGTCTAGCAATCAGCCCCAGCATTTT. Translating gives CSVEDRGGSSNQPQHF. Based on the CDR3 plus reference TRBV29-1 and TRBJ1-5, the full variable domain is SAVISQKPSRDICQRGTSLTIQCQVDSQVTMMFWYRQQPGQSLTLIATANQGSEATYESGFVIDKFPISRPNLTFSTLTVSNMSPEDSSIYLCSVEDRGGSSNQPQHFGDGTRLSIL.

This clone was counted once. The CDR3, as DNA: TGTGCCAGCAGTTTCCGACTAGCGGGGGCCACCCAAATCACAGATACGCAGTATTTT. This sequence encodes CASSFRLAGATQITDTQYF. The chain uses TRBV27 and TRBJ2-3, with 12 positions matching TRBD2. The ends lost 3 bases at V and 2 bases at J; junction bases unmatched: 12. CDR1 MNHEY and CDR2 SMNVEV come from the germline V gene (reference sequence). The CDR3 loop spans 19 amino acids.